A selection of T cell receptor beta chains follows, all from one sample in a study of OX40 agonist ivuxolimab in advanced cancers. Sequenced by immunoSEQ multiplex PCR; TCRdb stores in-frame clones only, minus some. The sample consists of around 100,000 clones, about nine tenths of them appearing once. Source: CD4+ or CD8+ T cells sorted from blood, taken in a trial of the OX40 agonist ivuxolimab. These receptors were taken from an adult with an advanced solid tumor such as melanoma, head and neck, liver or kidney cancer. Both conserved end residues are part of each CDR3. Fields, in order: J gene, D gene, V gene, clone size, CDR3 DNA, CDR3 protein. The D gene is left open where the match is weak. Expanded clones are given a class, and other clones once, few, many or no size at all.

J gene: TRBJ1-2
D gene: -
V gene: TRBV9
clone size: -
CDR3 DNA: TGTGCCAGCAGCACGTCCCCGGGGGGGGGCGGGAATGGCTACACCTTC
CDR3 protein: CASSTSPGGGGNGYTF

J gene: TRBJ1-1
D gene: -
V gene: TRBV11-3
clone size: once
CDR3 DNA: TGTGCCAGCAGCTTAGTAGGTGGGATGAACACTGAAGCTTTCTTT
CDR3 protein: CASSLVGGMNTEAFF

J gene: TRBJ1-2
D gene: -
V gene: TRBV15
clone size: few
CDR3 DNA: TGTGCCACCAGCAGTGTGGGCCCTTATGGCTACACCTTC
CDR3 protein: CATSSVGPYGYTF

J gene: TRBJ1-1
D gene: TRBD1
V gene: TRBV5-4
clone size: -
CDR3 DNA: TGTGCCAGCACCCCGGGACAGGGCATTGAAGCTTTCTTT
CDR3 protein: CASTPGQGIEAFF

J gene: TRBJ2-2
D gene: TRBD2
V gene: TRBV9
clone size: -
CDR3 DNA: TGTGCCAGCAGCCCTCCTACTAGCGGGAGAGCTGGCACCGGGGAGCTGTTTTTT
CDR3 protein: CASSPPTSGRAGTGELFF

J gene: TRBJ1-1
D gene: -
V gene: TRBV7-9
clone size: -
CDR3 DNA: TGTGCCAGCAGCTCCGGAGGGGACACTGAAGCTTTCTTT
CDR3 protein: CASSSGGDTEAFF

J gene: TRBJ2-5
D gene: -
V gene: TRBV14
clone size: -
CDR3 DNA: TGTGCCAGCAGCCATATCCGCCCGGACAGATCCCTCGAGACCCAGTACTTC
CDR3 protein: CASSHIRPDRSLETQYF

J gene: TRBJ1-2
D gene: -
V gene: TRBV5-1
clone size: many
CDR3 DNA: TGCGCCAGCAGCACGGGCTATGGCTACACCTTC
CDR3 protein: CASSTGYGYTF

J gene: TRBJ2-1
D gene: TRBD1
V gene: TRBV7-9
clone size: -
CDR3 DNA: TGTGCCAGCAGCTTCGGGACAGGGGACTACAATGAGCAGTTCTTC
CDR3 protein: CASSFGTGDYNEQFF

J gene: TRBJ1-2
D gene: -
V gene: TRBV6-1
clone size: -
CDR3 DNA: TGTGCCAGCAGTGAAGCGCTTCAGGGCACCTATGGCTACACCTTC
CDR3 protein: CASSEALQGTYGYTF

J gene: TRBJ1-1
D gene: -
V gene: TRBV7-3
clone size: -
CDR3 DNA: TGTGCCAGCAGTCACGACAGGAACACTGAAGCTTTCTTT
CDR3 protein: CASSHDRNTEAFF

J gene: TRBJ1-1
D gene: -
V gene: TRBV6-5
clone size: -
CDR3 DNA: TGTGCCAGCAGTTACTCCAGGGTCGTCGACACTGAAGCTTTCTTT
CDR3 protein: CASSYSRVVDTEAFF

J gene: TRBJ2-1
D gene: TRBD1
V gene: TRBV15
clone size: -
CDR3 DNA: TGTGCCACCAGCAGAGGGGACAGGGAGTACAATGAGCAGTTCTTC
CDR3 protein: CATSRGDREYNEQFF

J gene: TRBJ1-1
D gene: TRBD1
V gene: TRBV2
clone size: -
CDR3 DNA: TGTGCCAGCAAGACTAGACAGGGGAACACTGAAGCTTTCTTT
CDR3 protein: CASKTRQGNTEAFF

J gene: TRBJ2-7
D gene: -
V gene: TRBV27
clone size: -
CDR3 DNA: TGTGCCAGCAGTATAGTTTTGGGGAGCGAGCAGTACTTC
CDR3 protein: CASSIVLGSEQYF

J gene: TRBJ1-5
D gene: -
V gene: TRBV4-1
clone size: few
CDR3 DNA: TGCGCCAGCAGCCAAACGCCGGATCAGCCCCAGCATTTT
CDR3 protein: CASSQTPDQPQHF

J gene: TRBJ2-7
D gene: -
V gene: TRBV5-1
clone size: -
CDR3 DNA: TGCGCCAGCAGCTTGGGGACAGCCTCTATCTCCTACGAGCAGTACTTC
CDR3 protein: CASSLGTASISYEQYF

J gene: TRBJ2-6
D gene: -
V gene: TRBV2
clone size: -
CDR3 DNA: TGTGCCAGCAGTGGACGGTTCTCTGGGGCCAACGTCCTGACTTTC
CDR3 protein: CASSGRFSGANVLTF

J gene: TRBJ1-1
D gene: -
V gene: TRBV5-1
clone size: -
CDR3 DNA: TGCGCCAGCAGCTTGGGAGACCCACGCCTCGACAAGGAAGCTTTCTTT
CDR3 protein: CASSLGDPRLDKEAFF

J gene: TRBJ2-7
D gene: TRBD1
V gene: TRBV5-4
clone size: -
CDR3 DNA: TGTGCCAGCAGCTACCCGGGACAGGGAAACCACTTC
CDR3 protein: CASSYPGQGNHF

J gene: TRBJ1-1
D gene: TRBD1
V gene: TRBV6-1
clone size: -
CDR3 DNA: TGTGCCAGCCAACCAGGGGGCTGGAACACTGAAGCTTTCTTT
CDR3 protein: CASQPGGWNTEAFF

J gene: TRBJ2-3
D gene: -
V gene: TRBV4-1
clone size: few
CDR3 DNA: TGCGCCAGCAGCCAAGAGTCGCGAGGGCCAGATACGCAGTATTTT
CDR3 protein: CASSQESRGPDTQYF

J gene: TRBJ2-3
D gene: TRBD1
V gene: TRBV18
clone size: -
CDR3 DNA: TGTGCCAGCTCACGGGGACAGGGGGCCGTAGATACGCAGTATTTT
CDR3 protein: CASSRGQGAVDTQYF

J gene: TRBJ1-5
D gene: -
V gene: TRBV18
clone size: -
CDR3 DNA: TGTGCCAGCTCACCGGATTATGGGCCCCAGCATTTT
CDR3 protein: CASSPDYGPQHF

J gene: TRBJ2-1
D gene: -
V gene: TRBV19
clone size: -
CDR3 DNA: TGTGCCAGTACCTCGGACTGGTTCGATGAGCAGTTCTTC
CDR3 protein: CASTSDWFDEQFF

J gene: TRBJ1-4
D gene: TRBD1
V gene: TRBV18
clone size: -
CDR3 DNA: TGTGCCAGCTCACCACAGGCAGCGGGACAGGGTAATGAAAAACTGTTTTTT
CDR3 protein: CASSPQAAGQGNEKLFF

J gene: TRBJ2-2
D gene: TRBD1
V gene: TRBV5-1
clone size: -
CDR3 DNA: TGCGCCAGCAGCATAGGACAGGGTAGCACCGGGGAGCTGTTTTTT
CDR3 protein: CASSIGQGSTGELFF

J gene: TRBJ1-2
D gene: TRBD1
V gene: TRBV5-1
clone size: -
CDR3 DNA: TGCGCCAGCAGCTCCAGCCCGACAGGGAACTATGGCTACACCTTC
CDR3 protein: CASSSSPTGNYGYTF

J gene: TRBJ1-6
D gene: -
V gene: TRBV9
clone size: -
CDR3 DNA: TGTGCCAGCAGCGCCGGTTACACGGAGCGGGGTTCACCCCTCCACTTT
CDR3 protein: CASSAGYTERGSPLHF